The clone carrying this TCR beta chain was observed at least ten times. Its antigen is still unknown. Axillary draining lymph nodes of breast cancer patients supplied the node samples. TCRdb called the multiplex PCR reads again in MiXCR, with one record for every CDR3 protein. There are 200,000 or so distinct CDR3 sequences in the sample; around 29% occur only once, and 4% to 4.5% lies in the top ten. These data belong to a study of breast tumors, draining lymph nodes, adjacent tissues. Notes on the study in general: Tumor and nontumor repertoires were significantly more similar in luminal-like than in basal-like breast cancer.

Trimming pared 8 bases from V and 0 bases from J, leaving 12 bases between. There are 14 residues in the CDR3. This clonotype originated in a female donor with breast cancer. Some clones in this sample may be carry-over from other donors' samples. The V call is TRBV12-3 or TRBV12-4, the J call TRBJ2-3, with a possible D match to TRBD2 (6 bases). The sample consisted of axillary lymph node tissue. CDR3 sequence reads: CASGGGVSTDTQYF. CDR3 DNA sequence: TGTGCCAGCGGTGGCGGGGTCAGCACAGATACGCAGTATTTT.